This is a list of T cell receptor beta chains from one sample in a study of neoadjuvant anti-PD-1 for oral cavity cancer. The data were produced by immunoSEQ multiplex PCR, yet TCRdb's version contains in-frame clones alone and is incomplete. The table has fewer than 20,000 clones, about 65% seen once. This specimen was PBMCs, taken before nivolumab (anti-PD-1) treatment. Receptors originate from a person between 35 and 79 years old with oral cavity squamous cell carcinoma. Each CDR3 is given with its conserved first and last residue. A D gene is named only where the DNA matches it firmly. For some rows the clone size is stated as once, few or many, or as a class when expanded; others skip it.

D gene	clone size	V gene	J gene	CDR3 DNA	CDR3 protein
-	-	TRBV15	TRBJ1-1	TGTGCCACCAGCAGAACCGGGAACACTGAAGCTTTCTTT	CATSRTGNTEAFF
TRBD2	-	TRBV9	TRBJ2-2	TGTGCCAGCAGCGTCCAAGGGTTGGGACTAGCTGTCACCGGGGAGCTGTTTTTT	CASSVQGLGLAVTGELFF
-	-	TRBV6-6	TRBJ1-5	TGTGCCAGCACTCAATGGGGGAATGGCAATCAGCCCCAGCATTTT	CASTQWGNGNQPQHF
-	-	TRBV6-1	TRBJ2-1	TGTGCCAGCAGGGACCCCAGCTCCTACAATGAGCAGTTCTTC	CASRDPSSYNEQFF
TRBD1	few	TRBV6-5	TRBJ2-7	TGTGCCAGCAGCCTCCGGGACAGGGTCAACGAGCAGTACTTC	CASSLRDRVNEQYF
TRBD1	-	TRBV19	TRBJ1-1	TGTGCCAGTATGAACAGGGGACAGGACACTGAAGCTTTCTTT	CASMNRGQDTEAFF
TRBD1	-	TRBV6-5	TRBJ2-1	TGTGCCAGCAGGGGGACAGCAAGGCAGTTCTTC	CASRGTARQFF
-	-	TRBV27	TRBJ2-7	TGTGCCAGCAGTTTCCACGGAGGGACCGACGAGCAGTACTTC	CASSFHGGTDEQYF
-	-	TRBV6-1	TRBJ2-1	TGTGCCAGCAGCCCAGGGAGAGTTAATGAGCAGTTCTTC	CASSPGRVNEQFF
TRBD1	-	TRBV6-1	TRBJ1-2	TGTGCCAGCAGTGAGGGATACTCTCAGAGCAGGGGGGGAGGCTACACCTTC	CASSEGYSQSRGGGYTF
-	-	TRBV25-1	TRBJ2-2	TGTGCCAGCAGTGGCTCCCCATTAGGGGCGCGTTTCACCGGGGAGCTGTTTTTT	CASSGSPLGARFTGELFF
TRBD1	-	TRBV4-1	TRBJ1-4	TGCGCCAGCAGCAAAGGACAGGGGGATGAAAAACTGTTTTTT	CASSKGQGDEKLFF
-	few	TRBV6-1	TRBJ1-2	TGTGCCAGCACCCCCTCGCAGGGGCCGGATGGCTACACCTTC	CASTPSQGPDGYTF
TRBD2	few	TRBV30	TRBJ2-2	TGTGCCTGGATAAAGCGGGAGGAGGGCGGGGAGCTGTTTTTT	CAWIKREEGGELFF
TRBD2	-	TRBV19	TRBJ2-2	TGTGCCAGTAGTGCACTAGCGGGAGGTCCCTCCGGGGAGCTGTTTTTT	CASSALAGGPSGELFF
TRBD1	-	TRBV30	TRBJ2-7	TGTGCCTGGATGCGGCAGGGGGCCGGAGAGCAGTACTTC	CAWMRQGAGEQYF
-	few	TRBV2	TRBJ1-2	TGTGCCAGCAGCCCGAGGGTGGGCTACACCTTC	CASSPRVGYTF
-	-	TRBV2	TRBJ1-4	TGTGCCAGCAGTTTTTTGGACGGCGAAAAACTGTTTTTT	CASSFLDGEKLFF
-	-	TRBV12-5	TRBJ2-5	TGTGCTAGTGGTTTGACGGGATTGGGGGAGACCCAGTACTTC	CASGLTGLGETQYF
-	-	TRBV19	TRBJ1-2	TGTGCCAGTAGTCCGGGACTGCGGGCCTACACCTTC	CASSPGLRAYTF
-	-	TRBV6-1	TRBJ2-7	TGTGCCAGCAGTGAAGAGGAGGGCATGTTCGAGCAGTACTTC	CASSEEEGMFEQYF
-	-	TRBV5-1	TRBJ1-3	TGCGCCAGCCAAGAGGCCCCGAATTCTGGAAACACCATATATTTT	CASQEAPNSGNTIYF
-	-	TRBV5-6	TRBJ2-5	TGTGCCAGCAGCGCCAGGGGAGAGACCCAGTACTTC	CASSARGETQYF
TRBD2	few	TRBV2	TRBJ2-1	TGTGCCAGCAGTGTCGGGACTAGCGGCACCTACAATGAGCAGTTCTTC	CASSVGTSGTYNEQFF
-	-	TRBV19	TRBJ2-7	TGTGCCAGTACCATGGGCAGGGGATCCTTTCACGAGCAGTACTTC	CASTMGRGSFHEQYF
TRBD2	once	TRBV10-3	TRBJ2-5	TGTGCCATCAGTGAGGCCTCCGGGACTATGGAGACCCAGTACTTC	CAISEASGTMETQYF
-	-	TRBV19	TRBJ1-1	TGTGCCAGTAGTCCCCGGACACTGAACACTGAAGCTTTCTTT	CASSPRTLNTEAFF
-	-	TRBV6-1	TRBJ2-2	TGTGCCAGCAGAGCCGGACCAGGGACCGGGGAGCTGTTTTTT	CASRAGPGTGELFF
-	-	TRBV6-5	TRBJ1-2	TGTGCCAGCAGCCGCGGAGGGTTGGAGGCTGGCTACACCTTC	CASSRGGLEAGYTF
TRBD1	-	TRBV5-4	TRBJ2-6	TGTGCCAGCAGTTCACAGGGGGCGTCGGGGGCCAACGTCCTGACTTTC	CASSSQGASGANVLTF
-	-	TRBV7-3	TRBJ2-1	TGTGCCAGCAGCTTAACCCCAGGGGGGAACAATGAGCAGTTCTTC	CASSLTPGGNNEQFF
TRBD1	few	TRBV5-4	TRBJ1-1	TGTGCCAGCAGCTTGGACCTACAGGGGACGGAAGCTTTCTTT	CASSLDLQGTEAFF
-	-	TRBV6-1	TRBJ2-1	TGTGCCAGCAGTCAAAGGAACAATGAGCAGTTCTTC	CASSQRNNEQFF
-	-	TRBV19	TRBJ1-1	TGTGCCAGTACCCTAGGGCGAGGAGCTGAAGCTTTCTTT	CASTLGRGAEAFF
-	-	TRBV5-1	TRBJ2-5	TGCGCCAGCAGCTTGGACCCCCAAGAGACCCAGTACTTC	CASSLDPQETQYF
-	-	TRBV19	TRBJ1-1	TGTGCCACCATTCCCGGGACCACTAACACTGAAGCTTTCTTT	CATIPGTTNTEAFF
TRBD1	-	TRBV15	TRBJ1-4	TGTGCCACCAGACGTGGGACAGGGAATGAAAAACTGTTTTTT	CATRRGTGNEKLFF
TRBD2	-	TRBV9	TRBJ2-1	TGTGCCAGCAGTGCTTACCTAGCGGGCAATGAGCAGTTCTTC	CASSAYLAGNEQFF
-	-	TRBV19	TRBJ1-5	TGTGCCAGTAGTATCAGGGGTAGGGATCAGCCCCAGCATTTT	CASSIRGRDQPQHF
-	-	TRBV5-1	TRBJ2-1	TGCGCCAGCATAGGGGAGTACAATGAGCAGTTCTTC	CASIGEYNEQFF
-	-	TRBV5-4	TRBJ2-7	TGTGCCAGCAGCCAAAGCGCGACTAGCTACGAGCAGTACTTC	CASSQSATSYEQYF
TRBD1	-	TRBV19	TRBJ1-2	TGTGCCAGTATCCCATCGGGACAGAACTATGGCTACACCTTC	CASIPSGQNYGYTF
-	-	TRBV28	TRBJ2-5	TGTGCCAGCAGTCGACAGCCTCAAGAGACCCAGTACTTC	CASSRQPQETQYF
-	-	TRBV4-1	TRBJ2-5	TGCGCCAGCAGCCGCCTACTGGGGGAGACCCAGTACTTC	CASSRLLGETQYF
TRBD1	few	TRBV19	TRBJ2-6	TGTGCCAGTAGGCAAACGGGACAGACCTCTGGGGCCAACGTCCTGACTTTC	CASRQTGQTSGANVLTF
-	-	TRBV30	TRBJ1-2	TGTGCCCAAGCGGGAGGAAACTATGGCTACACCTTC	CAQAGGNYGYTF
-	few	TRBV6-1	TRBJ1-1	TGTGCCAGCCCTACCAACGGGTTCACTGAAGCTTTCTTT	CASPTNGFTEAFF
-	-	TRBV25-1	TRBJ2-7	TGTGCCAGCAGTGTTCAGTGGGGCTACGAGCAGTACTTC	CASSVQWGYEQYF
TRBD2	-	TRBV2	TRBJ2-7	TGTGCCAGCAGTGATGGTAGGGGAGGGCCGACTAGCGGGAGTTTCTACGAGCAGTACTTC	CASSDGRGGPTSGSFYEQYF
TRBD1	-	TRBV7-2	TRBJ2-2	TGTGCCAGCAGCTTTGCGACAGGGACCCCCAGCGGGGAGCTGTTTTTT	CASSFATGTPSGELFF
TRBD2	-	TRBV7-2	TRBJ2-7	TGTGCCAGCAGCTTAGACCCAGCGGGAGCCGAGCAGTACTTC	CASSLDPAGAEQYF
TRBD1	-	TRBV25-1	TRBJ1-3	TGTGCCAGCAGTGCCGGGACAGGCGGAAACACCATATATTTT	CASSAGTGGNTIYF
-	-	TRBV10-3	TRBJ2-7	TGTGCCATCAGTGAACAAATAGGCGAGCAGTACTTC	CAISEQIGEQYF
-	few	TRBV28	TRBJ2-7	TGTGCCAGCAGTTTATTCCAACAGATCACAAGCGAGCAGTACTTC	CASSLFQQITSEQYF
TRBD1	-	TRBV6-5	TRBJ1-1	TGTGCCAGCAGTCCAGGGGGGAACACTGAAGCTTTCTTT	CASSPGGNTEAFF